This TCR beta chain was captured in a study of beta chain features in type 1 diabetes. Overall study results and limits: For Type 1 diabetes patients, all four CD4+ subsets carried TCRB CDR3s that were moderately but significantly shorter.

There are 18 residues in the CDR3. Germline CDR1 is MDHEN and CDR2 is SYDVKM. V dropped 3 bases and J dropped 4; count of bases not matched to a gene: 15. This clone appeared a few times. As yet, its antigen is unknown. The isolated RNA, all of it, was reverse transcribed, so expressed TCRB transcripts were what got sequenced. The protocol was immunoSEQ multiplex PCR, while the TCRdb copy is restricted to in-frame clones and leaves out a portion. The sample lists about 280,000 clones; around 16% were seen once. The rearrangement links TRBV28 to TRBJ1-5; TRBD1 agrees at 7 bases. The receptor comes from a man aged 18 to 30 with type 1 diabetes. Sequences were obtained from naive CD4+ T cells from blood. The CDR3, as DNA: TGTGCCAGCAGTTTGCCGAGACAGGGCTCCTTAGGGAATCAGCCCCAGCATTTT. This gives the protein CASSLPRQGSLGNQPQHF.